This TCR beta chain is from a study of T cell repertoires in cytomegalovirus infection. Across the whole study: TCR beta signatures that were public indicated CMV infection and matching HLA type. Study-wide points: HLA-C-restricted CMV-specific TCR beta clonotypes prevailed in the ex vivo response. People with CMV and the relevant HLA were identified by cumulative public TCR beta family frequency.

V gave up 1 base and J gave up 3 bases; unmatched junction bases: 2. Germline V CDR1 and CDR2: SGHAT, FQNNGV. This CDR3 has 14 residues. This clonotype was seen repeatedly, ten times or more. Its antigen is not identified. TCRdb re-called the reads through MiXCR, storing one row per CDR3 protein. The profile shows around 530,000 distinct CDR3 sequences, 16% of them singletons. The sequencing sample was made of CD8+ T cells from PBMCs. J is TRBJ2-7 and V is TRBV11-2; 8 bases line up with TRBD1. This sequence originates from a human donor in good health (CMV status not recorded). Some clones in this sample may be carry-over from other donors' samples. The CDR3 DNA reads TGTGCCAGCAGCTTAGGTGACAGGGGCTACGAGCAGTACTTC. Amino acid sequence: CASSLGDRGYEQYF.